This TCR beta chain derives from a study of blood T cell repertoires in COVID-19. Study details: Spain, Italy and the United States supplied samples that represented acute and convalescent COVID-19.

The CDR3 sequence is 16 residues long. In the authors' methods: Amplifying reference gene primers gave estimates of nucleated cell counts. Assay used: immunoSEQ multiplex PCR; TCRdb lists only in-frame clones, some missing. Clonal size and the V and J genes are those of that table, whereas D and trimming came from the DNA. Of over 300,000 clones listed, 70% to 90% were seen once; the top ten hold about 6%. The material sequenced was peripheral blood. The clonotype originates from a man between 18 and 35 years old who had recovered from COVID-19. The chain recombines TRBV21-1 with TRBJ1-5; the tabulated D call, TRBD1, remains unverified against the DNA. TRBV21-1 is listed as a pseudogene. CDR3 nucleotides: TGTGCCAGCAGCCAACGAGGGGGTGCAAGCAATCAGCCCCAGCATTTT. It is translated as CASSQRGGASNQPQHF.